The T cell receptor (beta chain) described here comes from a study of blood T cell repertoires in COVID-19. Study as a whole: Acute and convalescent COVID-19 samples came from the United States, Italy and Spain.

The V gene lost 1 base and the J gene lost 7 bases, with 10 bases spanning the gap. This CDR3 comprises 13 residues. The germline CDR1 and CDR2 sequences are LGHDT and YNNKEL (reference sequence). A single count supports this clone. The authors' processing: It was from reference gene primer amplification that nucleated cell counts were estimated. The assay was immunoSEQ multiplex PCR, and TCRdb's table has in-frame clones only and misses some. D and trimming were read from the DNA, whereas the V and J calls and clone size are those reported in that table. Of some 100,000 clones in the sample, around 90% were seen once.

The origin of this receptor is a woman aged 60-70 years with acute or convalescent COVID-19. The chain is built from TRBV3-1 (or the pseudogene TRBV3-2) and TRBJ1-2, with D hard to call. Sequencing used peripheral blood. The CDR3 sequence is CASSQVAEGGYTF. The CDR3 DNA is TGTGCCAGCAGCCAAGTGGCGGAAGGTGGCTACACCTTC.